This T cell receptor (beta chain) was sequenced during a study of shared clonotypes between healthy human individuals. Sorted-subset replicate PCRs used 200 ng DNA, around 27,000 T cell genomes. TCRdb's copy holds only in-frame clones and misses some; the assay was immunoSEQ multiplex PCR. The sample carries a few hundred thousand clones, 50% to 75% recorded once. Losses at the gene ends were 6 bases for V and 9 bases for J; bases not matched to a gene: 7. CDR3 length: 14 amino acids. Germline V gene sequence: CDR1 MNHEY, CDR2 SVGAGI. The source of this sequence is a young man in good health. Sequencing was performed on memory CD4+ T cells sorted from blood. Regarding subset: CD45RA-negative fraction. The rearrangement links TRBV6-5 to TRBJ2-5; TRBD2 aligns across 13 bases. In nucleotides, the CDR3 is TGTGCCAGCAGAGCAGGACTAGCGGGGGTGGCCCAGTACTTC. This codes for CASRAGLAGVAQYF.